This T cell receptor beta chain is from a study of circulating CD8 cells and anti-PD-1 response in melanoma. By sample fraction, this clonotype is medium-sized. Its antigen is as yet unknown. Each library started from roughly 15 ng of total RNA using the QIAseq Immune Repertoire TCR panel. TCRdb passed the reads through MiXCR, listing each CDR3 protein once. The data contain roughly 2,200 distinct CDR3 sequences, roughly 7% of them singletons. CDR3 size: 14 residues. Trimming took 3 bases from V and 7 from J, leaving 15 bases between them. The germline V gene encodes CDR1 LNHDA and CDR2 SQIVND (reference sequence). General observations from the study: Peptide assays on expanded sorted subsets replaced tumor-based reactivity testing. Under 7.5% of TRB clonotypes were shared between subsets at M1. Published repertoire comparisons used only baseline and M1 samples.

From live CD3+CD8+TCRalphabeta+ cells, four PD-1 and/or TIGIT subsets were sorted. The sample consisted of CD8+ T cells from PBMCs, taken at baseline or after one month of anti-PD-1 therapy (not recorded which). The chain joins TRBV19 to TRBJ1-1, with TRBD1 as a possible D gene (5 bases). The sequence derives from a human donor with melanoma. Here the CDR3 reads CASSIRIGGSEAFF. The CDR3 DNA is TGTGCCAGTAGTATCCGAATTGGGGGGAGTGAAGCTTTCTTT.